The rows below give T cell receptor beta chains drawn from one sample of a study of blood T cell repertoires in COVID-19. Only in-frame clones appear in the TCRdb table, and some are missing; sequencing was by immunoSEQ multiplex PCR. The profile shows 65,000 to 70,000 clones, 86% of them singletons. The material sequenced was peripheral blood. Receptors were obtained from a man in his forties or fifties with COVID-19, enrolled during active disease. The CDR3 runs from the conserved cysteine through the conserved F or W. The D gene is left open where the match is weak. For some rows the clone size is stated as once, few or many, or as a class when expanded; others skip it.

V: TRBV12-3/TRBV12-4
size: .
D: .
J: TRBJ1-1
DNA: TGTGCCAGCAGTTTAGGCAGGAACACTGAAGCTTTCTTT
CDR3: CASSLGRNTEAFF

V: TRBV5-5
size: .
D: .
J: TRBJ1-2
DNA: TGTGCCAGCAGCTTGGAGGGGAACTATGGCTACACCTTC
CDR3: CASSLEGNYGYTF

V: TRBV3-1/TRBV3-2
size: few
D: TRBD2
J: TRBJ2-5
DNA: TGTGCCAGCAGCCAAGATCTGGATAGCGGGAGGCAAGAGACCCAGTACTTC
CDR3: CASSQDLDSGRQETQYF

V: TRBV29-1
size: .
D: .
J: TRBJ1-1
DNA: TGCAGCGTTGAAGTCGAGCGGTGGGACACTGAAGCTTTCTTT
CDR3: CSVEVERWDTEAFF

V: TRBV7-9
size: once
D: .
J: TRBJ1-2
DNA: TGTGCCAGCAGCTTATGGTCAGGGGACGGCTACACCTTC
CDR3: CASSLWSGDGYTF

V: TRBV5-1
size: .
D: .
J: TRBJ1-4
DNA: TGCGCCAGCACCGTGGGGGGGGGCACTAATGAAAAACTGTTTTTT
CDR3: CASTVGGGTNEKLFF

V: TRBV14
size: .
D: .
J: TRBJ2-4
DNA: TGTGCCAGCAGCCGAACCGGGACACCCAAAAACATTCAGTACTTC
CDR3: CASSRTGTPKNIQYF

V: TRBV12-3/TRBV12-4
size: .
D: TRBD2
J: TRBJ2-7
DNA: TGTGCCAGCAGTCCCGGGGGGTACGAGCAGTACTTC
CDR3: CASSPGGYEQYF

V: TRBV21-1
size: .
D: .
J: TRBJ1-1
DNA: TGTGCCAGCAGCAAAGATGGGGCCCCGCTGAACACTGAAGCTTTCTTT
CDR3: CASSKDGAPLNTEAFF

V: TRBV5-1
size: .
D: TRBD1
J: TRBJ2-5
DNA: TGCGCCAGCAGCTTTGACGACAGGGAAGTAAGGGCGCGCGAGACCCAGTACTTC
CDR3: CASSFDDREVRARETQYF

V: TRBV16
size: .
D: .
J: TRBJ1-5
DNA: TGTGCCAGCAGCCAAGGTCAGGCCAATCAGCCCCAGCATTTT
CDR3: CASSQGQANQPQHF

V: TRBV25-1
size: .
D: TRBD2
J: TRBJ2-5
DNA: TGTGCCAGCTGGGGGAGCGGGGGGACCGAGACCCAGTACTTC
CDR3: CASWGSGGTETQYF

V: TRBV29-1
size: few
D: .
J: TRBJ1-4
DNA: TGCAGCGCTTCCTCCGGGAGCTTGAAACTGTTTTTT
CDR3: CSASSGSLKLFF

V: TRBV20-1
size: .
D: .
J: TRBJ2-7
DNA: TGCAGTGCCTCCCAGGGCGAGCAGTACTTC
CDR3: CSASQGEQYF

V: TRBV7-2
size: .
D: TRBD1
J: TRBJ2-5
DNA: TGTGCCAGCAGCCCCGACAGGGAAAACGGGGAGACCCAGTACTTC
CDR3: CASSPDRENGETQYF

V: TRBV7-6
size: .
D: TRBD1
J: TRBJ1-4
DNA: TGTGCCAGCAGCTTAGCCGGACAGGGGGGTGAAAAACTGTTTTTT
CDR3: CASSLAGQGGEKLFF

V: TRBV7-3
size: .
D: .
J: TRBJ2-1
DNA: TGTGCCAGCAGCTTAATCGGCGGGGACGTTTACAATGAGCAGTTCTTC
CDR3: CASSLIGGDVYNEQFF

V: TRBV6-5
size: .
D: TRBD2
J: TRBJ2-3
DNA: TGTGCCAGCAGTTCCGTCAGCGGGGGGGCGAATACGCAGTATTTT
CDR3: CASSSVSGGANTQYF

V: TRBV9
size: .
D: .
J: TRBJ1-6
DNA: TGTGCCAGCAGCGAGACGGGACACTATAATTCACCCCTCCACTTT
CDR3: CASSETGHYNSPLHF

V: TRBV5-1
size: .
D: .
J: TRBJ2-2
DNA: TGCGCCAGCAGCTTGTTGTCTACGTCCGGGGAGCTGTTTTTT
CDR3: CASSLLSTSGELFF

V: TRBV5-4
size: .
D: TRBD1
J: TRBJ2-2
DNA: TGTGCCAGCAGCTTGGACAGGGGAAGAACCGGGGAGCTGTTTTTT
CDR3: CASSLDRGRTGELFF

V: TRBV5-6
size: .
D: TRBD1
J: TRBJ1-1
DNA: TGTGCCAGCAGCTTCCGGGACAGGGCTGGCGGGGGTGAAGCTTTCTTT
CDR3: CASSFRDRAGGGEAFF

V: TRBV5-4
size: few
D: .
J: TRBJ1-1
DNA: TGTGCCAGCAGTCGAACAGGGCGTCCAGCTTTCTTT
CDR3: CASSRTGRPAFF

V: TRBV30
size: once
D: TRBD1
J: TRBJ1-2
DNA: TGTGCCCGTCGGCGGACAGGGGGCAGTGGCTACACCTTC
CDR3: CARRRTGGSGYTF

V: TRBV28
size: .
D: TRBD1
J: TRBJ2-7
DNA: TGTGCCAGCACCCTCCCGGGACAGAGCTCCTACGAGCAGTACTTC
CDR3: CASTLPGQSSYEQYF

V: TRBV28
size: .
D: TRBD1
J: TRBJ2-7
DNA: TGTGCCAGCAGTTTATTACTGCGACAGGGGTCTTGGGAGCAGTACTTC
CDR3: CASSLLLRQGSWEQYF

V: TRBV6-5
size: .
D: .
J: TRBJ1-4
DNA: TGTGCCAGCAGTTACTCAAGGGGACTGAATGAAAAACTGTTTTTT
CDR3: CASSYSRGLNEKLFF

V: TRBV5-6
size: .
D: .
J: TRBJ2-1
DNA: TGTGCCAGCAGCTTGCAGTATGAGCAGTTCTTC
CDR3: CASSLQYEQFF